The 23 T cell receptor beta chains presented below share a single source sample, sequenced in a study of tumor-infiltrating lymphocytes in primary liver carcinoma. TCR beta cDNA was reverse-transcribed from roughly 520 ng of total RNA. The reaction used a constant-region primer and ProtoScript II reverse transcriptase. Slightly modified ARM-PCR, run as three nested multiplex PCR rounds, produced the TCR beta libraries. PCR rounds one and two used TRBV1-TRBV30 forward primers with a C-beta reverse primer for roughly 9 cycles each. TCRdb passed the multiplex PCR reads through MiXCR, listing each CDR3 protein once. The sample holds fewer than 350,000 distinct CDR3 sequences; 65% are singletons and the top ten take about 8.4%. Both blood RNA, taken from unsorted whole blood, and germline DNA were extracted. Sequenced input: peripheral blood. The receptors were gathered from a man aged 40-49 years with primary liver carcinoma and hepatitis B virus infection.

Points on this clonotype: Possible read error: a much larger clone is one base away. This chain links TRBV29-1 with TRBJ1-2; the D gene is possibly TRBD1 (5 bases). The CDR3 totals 10 residues. Germline CDR1 is SQVTM and CDR2 is ANQGSEA. CDR3 protein: CSIEDSGYTF. The CDR3, as DNA: TGCAGCATTGAAGACAGCGGCTACACCTTC.

The V and J genes are TRBV6-1 and TRBJ2-5; the D is unclear. In germline, CDR1 is MNHNS, CDR2 SASEGT. The CDR3 is 14 amino acids. V shed 2 bases and J shed 9 bases, with 16 bases lying between them. The CDR3 region is CASSEKGGPSSQYF. The CDR3, as DNA: TGTGCCAGCAGTGAAAAGGGCGGACCATCGTCCCAGTACTTC.

Concerning this clonotype: Its ends do not fully match the called genes, so a read error is possible. V usage is TRBV12-3 or TRBV12-4 and J usage is TRBJ2-3; D gene ambiguous. CDR3 length equals 13 residues. CDR3 sequence reads: CASSFGISDKQYF. CDR3 DNA sequence: TGTGCCAGCAGTTTCGGTATTTCAGATAAGCAGTATTTT.

A note on this clonotype: One junction end disagrees with the germline gene, perhaps due to a read error. V usage is TRBV6-5 and J usage is TRBJ2-7, with 7 bases fitting TRBD1. The CDR3 length is 15 residues. Germline CDR1 MNHEY, CDR2 SVGAGI. This CDR3 is CACSHSFGTAYEQYF. In nucleotides, the CDR3 is TGTGCCTGCAGTCACTCATTCGGGACAGCCTACGAGCAGTACTTC.

In regard to this clonotype: The CDR3 end shows no conserved phenylalanine or tryptophan, and so a read error is likely. V usage is TRBV11-1 and J usage is TRBJ2-2, with D maybe TRBD1 (5 bases). The CDR3 extends over 16 amino acids. From germline, CDR1 is SGHAT and CDR2 FQDESV (reference sequence). V gave up 1 base and J gave up 4 bases, with 13 bases separating them. Written as DNA, the CDR3 is TGTGCCAGCAGCTTAGGGAGCAGGGTACCCACCGGGGAGCTGTTTTGT. Protein product: CASSLGSRVPTGELFC.

The V gene is TRBV28, the J gene TRBJ2-2; TRBD2 aligns across 11 bases. The V gene's germline CDR1 is MDHEN and CDR2 SYDVKM. The V segment lost 1 base and the J segment 4 bases; nucleotides outside the gene matches: 8. This CDR3 is built from 18 residues. Here the CDR3 reads CASSLSPPLAGVTGELFF. DNA of the CDR3: TGTGCCAGCAGTTTATCCCCCCCACTAGCGGGAGTCACCGGGGAGCTGTTTTTT.

This chain links TRBV6-1 with TRBJ1-5; D not resolved. The CDR3 has 14 amino acids. Deletions cut 4 bases from V and 6 bases from J, with 13 bases between. Per germline, CDR1 MNHNS and CDR2 SASEGT. The CDR3 region is CASSVRGSSQPQHF. CDR3 DNA: TGTGCCAGCAGTGTCCGGGGTAGTAGTCAGCCCCAGCATTTT.

Turning to this clonotype: A read error may explain this, as a much larger clone is one base away. This chain links TRBV5-4 with TRBJ2-1, with 7 bases matching TRBD2. Germline V gene sequence: CDR1 SGHNT, CDR2 YYREEE (reference sequence). CDR3 length: 15 residues. The CDR3 loop reads CVSSSRGGSLNEQFF. The CDR3 DNA reads TGTGTCAGCAGCTCCCGGGGCGGGAGTCTGAATGAGCAGTTCTTC.

As to this clonotype: The final CDR3 position lacks the conserved phenylalanine or tryptophan, pointing to a likely read error. The chain is built from TRBV6-1 and TRBJ2-7, with 9 bases that match TRBD1. There are 13 residues in the CDR3. CDR1 is MNHNS and CDR2 is SASEGT in the germline V gene. The CDR3, as DNA: TGTGACAGCAGTGACGGACAGGGGATCGTTCAGTACTTA. Residues: CDSSDGQGIVQYL.

Concerning this clonotype itself: It may be a read error: a sequence one base away is much more abundant. CDR3 nucleotide sequence: TGTGCCAGCAGCCCGGCAGGGAACGATGGCTACACCTTC. Translation gives CASSPAGNDGYTF. The chain joins TRBV6-2 or TRBV6-3 to TRBJ1-2; D possibly corresponds to TRBD1 (5 bases). Germline V gene data show CDR1 as MNHEY and CDR2 as SVGEGT. Trimming left V 6 bases short and J 6 bases short, with 14 bases between. The CDR3 is made up of 13 amino acids.

V gene TRBV19 combines with J gene TRBJ2-5; no clear D gene. Per the germline V gene, CDR1 is LNHDA and CDR2 is SQIVND (reference sequence). The CDR3 is made up of 13 amino acids. Trimming cost V 4 bases and J 12 bases, with 18 bases left between them. The CDR3 region is CASSTRRQETKYF. CDR3 DNA sequence: TGTGCCAGTAGTACCAGACGGCAAGAGACAAAGTACTTC. Full variable domain (rest looked up from reference TRBV19 and TRBJ2-5): DGGITQSPKYLFRKEGQNVTLSCEQNLNHDAMYWYRQDPGQGLRLIYYSQIVNDFQKGDIAEGYSVSREKKESFPLTVTSAQKNPTAFYLCASSTRRQETKYFGPGTRLLVL.

As regards this clonotype: This may come from a read error, since a much larger clone is one base off. This sequence joins TRBV6-5 and TRBJ1-2; D gene ambiguous. Germline CDR1 is MNHEY and CDR2 is SVGAGI. The CDR3 is 12 residues long. Between the trimmed V and J ends, which lost 11 bases and 2 bases, there was a span of 12 bases. CDR3 amino acids: CAAVGSNYGYTF. The CDR3 DNA is TGTGCCGCCGTGGGGTCGAACTATGGCTACACCTTC.

This clonotype appeared a few times. The gene calls are TRBV28 and TRBJ2-7; 10 nucleotides agree with TRBD2. V lost 2 bases and J lost 6; bases outside the gene matches: 4. The CDR3 sequence is 14 residues long. CDR1 and CDR2 (germline): MDHEN, SYDVKM. For the CDR3, the DNA is TGTGCCAGCAGTTTAGGGCTAGCGGGAGTCGAGCAGTACTTC. Residues: CASSLGLAGVEQYF.

The sample holds one count of this clonotype. The genes are TRBV6-5 and TRBJ2-7; 9 positions agree with TRBD1. Germline V gene sequence: CDR1 MNHEY, CDR2 SVGAGI. CDR3 length: 13 residues. Here the CDR3 DNA reads TGTGTCACCAGTACAGGGGGCTATTACGAGCAGTACTTC. It yields the protein CVTSTGGYYEQYF.

On this clonotype: Compared with germline, one end of the junction differs, possibly owing to a read error. The chain recombines TRBV4-2 with TRBJ2-1, with 11 bases identical to TRBD2. The CDR3 runs 17 residues. Germline V gene data show CDR1 as LGHNA and CDR2 as YNFKEQ. The CDR3 loop reads CVSSELAGGGPLYEQFF. DNA for the CDR3: TGTGTCAGCAGTGAATTAGCGGGAGGGGGGCCCCTTTACGAGCAGTTCTTC.

On this clonotype itself: A read error is likely, as this CDR3 ends without the conserved phenylalanine or tryptophan. The V call is TRBV29-1, the J call TRBJ2-5; D not resolved. CDR1 is SQVTM, CDR2 ANQGSEA, per germline. With 0 bases removed from V and 5 bases from J, the gap between germline ends came to 13 bases. This CDR3 comprises 14 residues. CDR3 DNA sequence: TGCAGCGTTGAAGATGAGACGTCCCAGGAGACCCAGTACCTC. Its protein is CSVEDETSQETQYL.

On this clonotype itself: A read error is possible here, since a much larger clone lies one base away. V is TRBV4-2 and J is TRBJ2-5; D is undetermined. This CDR3 is 15 amino acids long. Looked up from germline, CDR1 is LGHNA and CDR2 is YNFKEQ. The ends were cut back, 0 bases at V and 4 bases at J, with 12 bases in the middle. The CDR3 DNA reads as TGTGCCAGCAGCCAAGATAAGGCTGACCGAGAGACCCAGTACTTC. Translating it yields CASSQDKADRETQYF.

A word on this clonotype: A read error may produce the germline difference seen at one junction end. This sequence joins TRBV5-4 and TRBJ1-1, with unresolved D. The germline gives CDR1 SGHNT, CDR2 YYREEE (reference sequence). This CDR3 is 13 amino acids long. CDR3 in amino acids: CASSVDTNTEALF. The CDR3 DNA sequence: TGTGCCAGCAGCGTAGACACGAACACTGAAGCTTTGTTT.

This clonotype is a singleton in its sample. The chain carries TRBV5-1 and TRBJ2-1; TRBD2 matches 9 bases. The end of the DNA aligns better with TRBJ2-7, so the J call may be wrong. The CDR3 consists of 13 residues. CDR1 is SGHRS and CDR2 is YFSETQ in the germline V gene. The CDR3 coding sequence is TGCGCCAGCAACTCGACGGGACTAGCTGAGCAGTACTTC. Amino acids: CASNSTGLAEQYF.

Concerning this clonotype itself: A much bigger clone sits one base away, suggesting this may be a read error. The genes are TRBV6-5 and TRBJ2-7, with D perhaps TRBD2 (6 bases). Germline V gives CDR1 MNHEY, CDR2 SVGAGI. The CDR3 totals 14 residues. CDR3 DNA: TGTGCCAACAGTCCAGGAGGGATCCCCTACGAGCAGTACTTC. Amino acid sequence: CANSPGGIPYEQYF.

This clonotype was recorded once. Mismatch with germline at one junction end may stem from a read error. The CDR3 DNA reads TGTGCCAACAGTCGAACTAGCGGGACAGGGTCAGATACGCAGTATTTT. Amino acids: CANSRTSGTGSDTQYF. V gene TRBV6-5 combines with J gene TRBJ2-3; possible D gene TRBD2, 10 bases. This CDR3 region has 16 residues. CDR1 is MNHEY, CDR2 SVGAGI, per germline.

A word on this clonotype: Its ends do not fully match the called genes, so a read error is possible. The chain has TRBV6-6 and TRBJ1-1, with 10 bases lining up with TRBD1. Germline CDR1 is MNHNY and CDR2 is SVGAGI (reference sequence). The CDR3 is 15 amino acids. The CDR3 sequence: CASSDPGQGFTETFF. The CDR3, as DNA: TGTGCCAGCAGTGACCCGGGACAGGGGTTCACTGAAACTTTCTTT.

This clonotype was picked up a small number of times. A single base separates this from a much larger clone, so it may be a read error. The rearrangement joins TRBV11-2 to TRBJ2-7; D is possibly TRBD2 (5 bases). The V gene lost 8 bases and the J gene lost 7 bases, with 9 bases spanning the gap. CDR3 length: 10 residues. Germline CDR1 and CDR2: SGHAT and FQNNGV. The CDR3 DNA is TGTGCCAGCTATTCGGGAGAGCAGTACTTC. Protein sequence: CASYSGEQYF.